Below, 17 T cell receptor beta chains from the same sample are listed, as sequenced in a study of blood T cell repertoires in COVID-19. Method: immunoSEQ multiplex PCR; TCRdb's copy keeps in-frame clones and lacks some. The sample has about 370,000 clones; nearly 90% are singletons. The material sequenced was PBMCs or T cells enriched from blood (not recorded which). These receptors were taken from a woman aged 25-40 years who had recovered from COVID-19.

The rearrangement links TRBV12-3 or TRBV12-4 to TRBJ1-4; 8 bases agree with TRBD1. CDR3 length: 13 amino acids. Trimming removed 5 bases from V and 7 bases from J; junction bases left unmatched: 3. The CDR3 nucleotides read TGTGCCAGCAGTGCACAGGGGGGTGAAAAACTGTTTTTT. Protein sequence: CASSAQGGEKLFF.

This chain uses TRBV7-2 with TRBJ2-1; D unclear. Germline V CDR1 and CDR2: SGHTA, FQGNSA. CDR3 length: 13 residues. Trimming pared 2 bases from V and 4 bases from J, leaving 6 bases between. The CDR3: CASSLWSYNEQFF. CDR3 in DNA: TGTGCCAGCAGCTTATGGAGTTACAATGAGCAGTTCTTC.

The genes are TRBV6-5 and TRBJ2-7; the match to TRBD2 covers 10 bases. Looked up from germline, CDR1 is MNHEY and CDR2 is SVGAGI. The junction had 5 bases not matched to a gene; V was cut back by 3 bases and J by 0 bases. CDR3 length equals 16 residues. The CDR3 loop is CASSYVSSGGSYEQYF. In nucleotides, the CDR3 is TGTGCCAGCAGTTATGTCTCTAGCGGGGGCTCCTACGAGCAGTACTTC.

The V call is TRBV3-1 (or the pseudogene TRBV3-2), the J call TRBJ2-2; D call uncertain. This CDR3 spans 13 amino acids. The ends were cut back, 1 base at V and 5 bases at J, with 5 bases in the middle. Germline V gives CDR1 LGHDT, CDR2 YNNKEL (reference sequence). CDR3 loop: CASSQAETGELFF. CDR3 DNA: TGTGCCAGCAGCCAAGCAGAAACCGGGGAGCTGTTTTTT.

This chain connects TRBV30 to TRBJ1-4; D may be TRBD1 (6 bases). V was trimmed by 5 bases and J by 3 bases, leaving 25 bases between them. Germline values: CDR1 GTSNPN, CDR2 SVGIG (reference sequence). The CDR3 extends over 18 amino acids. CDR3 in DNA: TGTGCCTGGTCCGACCGACGCCTTACCGGGACACCTAATGAAAAACTGTTTTTT. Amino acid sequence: CAWSDRRLTGTPNEKLFF.

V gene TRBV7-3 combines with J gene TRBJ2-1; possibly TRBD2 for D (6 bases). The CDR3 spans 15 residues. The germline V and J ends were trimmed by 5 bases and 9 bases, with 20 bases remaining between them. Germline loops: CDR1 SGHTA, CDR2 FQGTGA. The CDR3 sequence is CASSPSGRFGGEQFF. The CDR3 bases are TGTGCCAGCAGCCCGAGTGGGAGGTTCGGTGGTGAGCAGTTCTTC. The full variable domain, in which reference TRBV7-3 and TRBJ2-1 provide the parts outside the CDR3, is GAGVSQTPSNKVTEKGKYVELRCDPISGHTALYWYRQSLGQGPEFLIYFQGTGAADDSGLPNDRFFAVRPEGSVSTLKIQRTERGDSAVYLCASSPSGRFGGEQFFGPGTRLTVL.

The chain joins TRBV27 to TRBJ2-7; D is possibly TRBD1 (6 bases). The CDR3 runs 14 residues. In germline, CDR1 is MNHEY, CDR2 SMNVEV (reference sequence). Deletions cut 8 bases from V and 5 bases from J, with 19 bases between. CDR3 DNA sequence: TGTGCCAGCGCCCCATACAGGGTTCGGGACGAGCAGTACTTC. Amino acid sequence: CASAPYRVRDEQYF.

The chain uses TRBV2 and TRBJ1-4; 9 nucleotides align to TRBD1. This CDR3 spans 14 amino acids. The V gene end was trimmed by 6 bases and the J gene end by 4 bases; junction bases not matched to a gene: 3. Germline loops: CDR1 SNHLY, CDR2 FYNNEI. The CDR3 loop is CASSRTGVNEKLFF. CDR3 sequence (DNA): TGTGCCAGCAGCAGGACAGGGGTTAATGAAAAACTGTTTTTT.

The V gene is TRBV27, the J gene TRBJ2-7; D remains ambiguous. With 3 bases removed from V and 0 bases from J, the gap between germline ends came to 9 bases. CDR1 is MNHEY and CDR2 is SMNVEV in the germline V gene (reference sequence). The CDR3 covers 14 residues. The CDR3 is CASSLSRSSYEQYF. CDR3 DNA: TGTGCCAGCAGTTTGAGTCGGAGCTCCTACGAGCAGTACTTC.

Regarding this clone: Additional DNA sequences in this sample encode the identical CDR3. CDR3 residues: CASSLDRAETQYF. The CDR3 DNA sequence: TGTGCCAGCAGCCTGGACAGGGCAGAGACCCAGTACTTC. J is TRBJ2-5 and V is TRBV12-3 or TRBV12-4; 8 bases align to TRBD1. The J segment lost 4 bases and the V segment lost 6 bases, leaving 4 bases of the junction unmatched. The CDR3 runs to 13 residues.

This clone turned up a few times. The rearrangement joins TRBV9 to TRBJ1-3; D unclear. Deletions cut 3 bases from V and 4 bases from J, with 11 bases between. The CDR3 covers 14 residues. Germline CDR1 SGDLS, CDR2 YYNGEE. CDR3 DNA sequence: TGTGCCAGCAGCGGTCCCAGGTCCGGAAACACCATATATTTT. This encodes CASSGPRSGNTIYF.

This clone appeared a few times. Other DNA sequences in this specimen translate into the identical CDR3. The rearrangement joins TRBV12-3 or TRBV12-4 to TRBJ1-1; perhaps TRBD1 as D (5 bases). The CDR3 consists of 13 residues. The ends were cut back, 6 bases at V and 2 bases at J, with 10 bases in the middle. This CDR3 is CASSLTANTEAFF. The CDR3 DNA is TGTGCCAGCAGCCTGACAGCTAACACTGAAGCTTTCTTT.

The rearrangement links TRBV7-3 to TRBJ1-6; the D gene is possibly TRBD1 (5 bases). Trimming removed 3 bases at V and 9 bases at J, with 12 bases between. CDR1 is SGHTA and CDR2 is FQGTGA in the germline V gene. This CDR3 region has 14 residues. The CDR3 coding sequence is TGTGCCAGCAGCTTTAGGGGTGTTGGTTCACCCCTCCACTTT. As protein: CASSFRGVGSPLHF.

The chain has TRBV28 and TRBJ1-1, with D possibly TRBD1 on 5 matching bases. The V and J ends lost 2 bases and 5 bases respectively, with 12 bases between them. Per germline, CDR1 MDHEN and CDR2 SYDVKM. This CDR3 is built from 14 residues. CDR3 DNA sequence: TGTGCCAGCAGTTTAACTTGGGGGAGGACTGAAGCTTTCTTT. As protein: CASSLTWGRTEAFF.

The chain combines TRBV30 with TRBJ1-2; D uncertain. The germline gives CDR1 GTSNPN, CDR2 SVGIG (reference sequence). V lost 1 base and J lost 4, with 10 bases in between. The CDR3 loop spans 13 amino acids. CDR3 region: CAWSGGAPYGYTF. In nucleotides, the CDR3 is TGTGCCTGGAGTGGAGGAGCCCCCTATGGCTACACCTTC.

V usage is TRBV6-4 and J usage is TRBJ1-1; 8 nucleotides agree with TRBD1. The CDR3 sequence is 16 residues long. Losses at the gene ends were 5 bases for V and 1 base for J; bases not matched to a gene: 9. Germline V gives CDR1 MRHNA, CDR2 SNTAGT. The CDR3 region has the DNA TGTGCCAGCAGTCAAGACTTCAGGGGGCGGAACACTGAAGCTTTCTTT. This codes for CASSQDFRGRNTEAFF.

The CDR3 is CATYRGYEQFF. CDR3 nucleotide sequence: TGTGCCACCTACAGGGGCTATGAGCAGTTCTTC. V is TRBV19 and J is TRBJ2-1; 7 bases map to TRBD1. This CDR3 is built from 11 residues. V trimming: 10 bases; J trimming: 8 bases; junction bases outside the gene matches: 5. The germline V gene encodes CDR1 LNHDA and CDR2 SQIVND (reference sequence).